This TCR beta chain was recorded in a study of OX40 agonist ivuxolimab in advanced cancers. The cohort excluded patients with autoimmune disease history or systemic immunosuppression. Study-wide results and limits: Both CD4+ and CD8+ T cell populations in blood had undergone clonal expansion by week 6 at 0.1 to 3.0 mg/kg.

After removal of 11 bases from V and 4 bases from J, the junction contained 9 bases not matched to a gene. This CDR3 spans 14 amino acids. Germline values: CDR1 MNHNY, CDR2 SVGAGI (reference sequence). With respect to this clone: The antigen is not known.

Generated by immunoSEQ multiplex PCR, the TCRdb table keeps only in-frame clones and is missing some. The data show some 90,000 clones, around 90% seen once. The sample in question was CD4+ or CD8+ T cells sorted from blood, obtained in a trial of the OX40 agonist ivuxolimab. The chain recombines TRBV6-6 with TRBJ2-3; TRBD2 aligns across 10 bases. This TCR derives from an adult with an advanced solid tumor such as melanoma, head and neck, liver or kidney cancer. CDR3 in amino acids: CAVGLAGDPDTQYF. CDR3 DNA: TGTGCCGTAGGGCTAGCGGGAGATCCAGATACGCAGTATTTT.